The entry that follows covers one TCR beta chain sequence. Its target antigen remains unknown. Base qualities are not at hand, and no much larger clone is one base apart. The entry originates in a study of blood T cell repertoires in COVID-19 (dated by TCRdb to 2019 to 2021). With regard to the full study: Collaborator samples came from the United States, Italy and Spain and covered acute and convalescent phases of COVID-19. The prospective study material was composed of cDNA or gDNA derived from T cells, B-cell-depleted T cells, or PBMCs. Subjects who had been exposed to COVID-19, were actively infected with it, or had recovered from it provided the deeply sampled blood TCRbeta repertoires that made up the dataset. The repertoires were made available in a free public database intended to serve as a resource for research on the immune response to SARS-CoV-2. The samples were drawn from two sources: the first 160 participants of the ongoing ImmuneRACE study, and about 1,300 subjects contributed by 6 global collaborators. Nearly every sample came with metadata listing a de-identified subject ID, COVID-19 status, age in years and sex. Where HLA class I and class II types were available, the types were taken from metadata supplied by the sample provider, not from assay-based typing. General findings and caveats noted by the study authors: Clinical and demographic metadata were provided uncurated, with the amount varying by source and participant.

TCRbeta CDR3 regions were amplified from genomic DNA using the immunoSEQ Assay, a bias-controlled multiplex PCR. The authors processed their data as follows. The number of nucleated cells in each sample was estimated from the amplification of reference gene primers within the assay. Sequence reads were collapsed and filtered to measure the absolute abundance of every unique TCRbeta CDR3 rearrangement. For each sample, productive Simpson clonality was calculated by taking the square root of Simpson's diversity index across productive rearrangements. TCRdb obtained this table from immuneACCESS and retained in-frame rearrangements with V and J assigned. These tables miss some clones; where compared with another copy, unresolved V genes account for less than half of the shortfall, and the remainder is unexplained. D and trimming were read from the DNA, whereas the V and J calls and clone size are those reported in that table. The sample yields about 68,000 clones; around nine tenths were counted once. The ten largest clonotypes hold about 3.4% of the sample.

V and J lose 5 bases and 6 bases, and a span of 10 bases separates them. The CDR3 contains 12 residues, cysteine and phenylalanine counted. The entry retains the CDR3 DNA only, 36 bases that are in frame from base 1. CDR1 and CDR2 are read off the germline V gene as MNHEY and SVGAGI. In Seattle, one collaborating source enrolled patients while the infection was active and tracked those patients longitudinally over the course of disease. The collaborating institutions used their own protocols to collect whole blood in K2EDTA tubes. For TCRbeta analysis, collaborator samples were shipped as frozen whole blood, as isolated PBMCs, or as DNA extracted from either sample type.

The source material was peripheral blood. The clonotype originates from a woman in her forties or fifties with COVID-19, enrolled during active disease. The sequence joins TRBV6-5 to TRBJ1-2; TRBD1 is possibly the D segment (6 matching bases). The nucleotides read TGTGCCAGCAGTCCACAGGGTCATGGCTACACCTTC. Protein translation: CASSPQGHGYTF.